The rows below give T cell receptor beta chains drawn from one sample of a study of blood T cell repertoires in COVID-19. Assay: immunoSEQ multiplex PCR; the TCRdb copy retains only in-frame clones and omits some. The sample holds nearly 250,000 clones, around nine tenths seen once. Sequencing was carried out using peripheral blood. The receptors come from an older woman who had recovered from COVID-19. Each CDR3 is given with its conserved first and last residue. Each record gives: D gene, J gene, V gene, clone size, CDR3 protein, CDR3 DNA. A D gene is named only where the DNA matches it firmly. Rows may omit the clone size; those that give it use once, few, many or a size class.

.,TRBJ1-1,TRBV11-1,.,CASSFGRGDEAFF,TGTGCCAGCAGCTTCGGCCGGGGTGACGAAGCTTTCTTT
TRBD2,TRBJ2-2,TRBV5-1,.,CASSLVRGGSYTGELFF,TGCGCCAGCAGCTTGGTGCGGGGGGGCAGCTACACCGGGGAGCTGTTTTTT
.,TRBJ1-1,TRBV4-2,.,CASSQGVINTEAFF,TGTGCCAGCAGCCAGGGAGTTATTAACACTGAAGCTTTCTTT
TRBD1,TRBJ1-6,TRBV28,.,CASTSPGGNSPLHF,TGTGCCAGCACCTCCCCAGGGGGTAATTCACCCCTCCACTTT
TRBD1,TRBJ2-7,TRBV20-1,.,CSASVLLRDRTYEQYF,TGCAGTGCTAGTGTATTACTCCGGGACAGGACGTACGAGCAGTACTTC
TRBD2,TRBJ2-3,TRBV5-1,.,CASSLSGESTDTQYF,TGCGCCAGCAGCTTGAGCGGGGAGAGCACAGATACGCAGTATTTT
TRBD2,TRBJ2-7,TRBV5-3,.,CARSYILTSGDYEQYF,TGTGCCAGAAGTTATATACTGACTAGCGGAGACTACGAGCAGTACTTC
.,TRBJ1-1,TRBV11-2,once,CASSVGGWATEAFF,TGTGCCAGCAGCGTGGGTGGCTGGGCCACTGAAGCTTTCTTT
.,TRBJ1-4,TRBV7-9,.,CASGRGLNEKLFF,TGTGCCAGCGGGAGAGGTCTTAATGAAAAACTGTTTTTT
.,TRBJ2-4,TRBV20-1,.,CSARVENIQYF,TGCAGTGCTAGAGTGGAGAACATTCAGTACTTC
.,TRBJ1-3,TRBV3-1/TRBV3-2,.,CASSATLDIGNTIYF,TGTGCCAGCAGCGCAACATTGGACATTGGAAACACCATATATTTT
TRBD1,TRBJ1-2,TRBV12-3/TRBV12-4,.,CASSTQGWGYTF,TGTGCCAGCAGCACACAGGGGTGGGGCTACACCTTC
.,TRBJ2-7,TRBV10-3,few,CAISEFGEAAYEQYF,TGTGCCATCAGTGAGTTCGGGGAGGCGGCCTACGAGCAGTACTTC
TRBD1,TRBJ2-5,TRBV6-5,.,CASTLPRGRGETQYF,TGTGCCAGCACCCTCCCCAGGGGGCGCGGGGAGACCCAGTACTTC
.,TRBJ2-3,TRBV2,.,CARGGRGYTDTQYF,TGTGCCAGAGGAGGGAGGGGGTACACAGATACGCAGTATTTT
.,TRBJ2-7,TRBV4-3,.,CASSQVPGQSYEQYF,TGCGCCAGCAGCCAAGTGCCAGGGCAGTCCTACGAGCAGTACTTC
.,TRBJ2-7,TRBV4-3,.,CASSQEGIRDPGVYEQYF,TGCGCCAGCAGCCAAGAAGGGATCCGGGACCCGGGGGTATACGAGCAGTACTTC
.,TRBJ1-4,TRBV18,.,CASSPRSKHEKLFF,TGTGCCAGCTCTCCAAGAAGTAAGCATGAAAAACTGTTTTTT
TRBD1,TRBJ1-6,TRBV9,.,CASSPRQGAGSPLHF,TGTGCCAGCAGCCCTCGACAGGGGGCAGGTTCACCCCTCCACTTT
.,TRBJ2-7,TRBV21-1,.,CASSPRTRGYEQYF,TGTGCCAGCAGCCCCCGGACTAGGGGCTACGAGCAGTACTTC
.,TRBJ2-7,TRBV12-3/TRBV12-4,once,CASSLSTGSEQYF,TGTGCCAGCAGTTTATCTACAGGGAGTGAGCAGTACTTC